One T cell receptor beta chain is described in this entry. The table lists this clone with a few counts. Its antigen is currently not known. The record has no base qualities; no much larger clone is one base away. This record comes from a study of blood T cell repertoires in COVID-19 (dated by TCRdb to 2020 to 2021). As for the study more broadly: Samples from collaborators originated in the United States, Italy and Spain and spanned both the acute and convalescent phases of COVID-19. The material from the prospective study consisted of cDNA or gDNA derived from T cells, B-cell-depleted T cells, or PBMCs. Subjects who had been exposed to COVID-19, were actively infected with it, or had recovered from it provided the deeply sampled blood TCRbeta repertoires that made up the dataset. The repertoires were released in a freely available public database intended as a resource for research on the immune response to SARS-CoV-2. Samples came from the ongoing ImmuneRACE study (first 160 participants) plus 1,254 subjects from 6 global collaborators. Sample metadata almost always included a de-identified subject ID, COVID-19 status, age in years and sex. Where HLA class I and class II types were available, the types were taken from metadata supplied by the sample provider, not from assay-based typing. Findings and caveats that apply to the study as a whole: The quantity of clinical and demographic metadata differed by source and by participant and was supplied without curation.

Including cysteine and phenylalanine, the CDR3 has 16 amino acids. Only the CDR3 DNA stays, 48 bases, in frame from base 1. Taken from the germline V gene (reference sequence), the CDR1 and CDR2 loops are LNHDA and SQIVND. V lost 5 bases and J lost 1 base; the stretch between them is 16 bases long. The immunoSEQ Assay, a bias-controlled multiplex PCR, was used to amplify TCRbeta CDR3 regions from genomic DNA. Under the source paper's analysis protocol: The number of nucleated cells in each sample was estimated by amplification of reference gene primers within the assay. To quantify the absolute abundance of each unique TCRbeta CDR3 rearrangement, sequence reads were collapsed and filtered. For each sample, productive Simpson clonality was calculated as the square root of Simpson's diversity index across productive rearrangements. Drawn from immuneACCESS, this table holds only the in-frame rearrangements with V and J called that TCRdb kept. Clones are partly lost; checked studies trace under half to an unresolved V gene and leave the rest unexplained. V and J calls and clone size are those listed in that table; D and trimming were worked out from the DNA. The sample records fewer than 300,000 clones, roughly 92% of which are singletons. Jointly, the top ten make up around 2.2% of the sample.

One collaborating source in Seattle enrolled patients while the patients were actively infected and followed the patients over time throughout the course of disease. Each collaborating institution followed its own protocols to collect whole blood in K2EDTA tubes. For TCRbeta analysis, collaborators shipped samples in one of three forms: frozen whole blood, isolated PBMCs, or DNA extracted from either of those sample types. The TCR originated in a woman in her twenties or thirties with COVID-19, enrolled during active disease. The source material was peripheral blood. The V gene is TRBV19 and the J gene is TRBJ2-3; matching of 6 bases hints at TRBD2 as the D gene. The nucleotide sequence is TGTGCCAGTAGTTATAGAGGGGCTAGCGGCACAGATACGCAGTATTTT. Translated, it gives CASSYRGASGTDTQYF.